These T cell receptor beta chains were read from a single sample in a study of vaccination effects on CD4 cells after COVID-19. Only in-frame clones appear in the TCRdb table, and some are missing; sequencing was by immunoSEQ multiplex PCR. The table shows 25,000 to 35,000 clones, with 55% to 70% occurring only once. Their antigens are not known. Sequenced material: CD4+ T cells from PBMCs cultured with SARS-CoV-2 spike peptides, taken after COVID-19 vaccination. Every receptor here comes from a human donor who received a COVID-19 vaccine. The CDR3 runs from the conserved cysteine through the conserved F or W. A row's size may be missing; if present it is once, few, many or a size class.

v_gene	abundance	j_gene	CDR3aa
TRBV5-5	-	TRBJ2-1	CASSRTSGGARGDEQFF
TRBV5-1	few	TRBJ1-1	CASSDTGGVTEAFF
TRBV5-6	medium-sized	TRBJ1-6	CASSRDSSPLHF
TRBV6-2/TRBV6-3	-	TRBJ2-3	CASSYQRGRTDTQYF
TRBV10-3	-	TRBJ2-7	CAIKENRGGDEQYF
TRBV3-1/TRBV3-2	-	TRBJ2-5	CASSQTSGGAGTQYF
TRBV5-6	-	TRBJ2-3	CASSFWTSGPADTQYF
TRBV15	few	TRBJ1-5	CATSRDNQPQHF
TRBV5-1	-	TRBJ1-2	CASSPKTGTGVYGYTF
TRBV25-1	-	TRBJ1-2	CASSETGSNGYTF
TRBV15	few	TRBJ2-2	CATSMTGGTGELFF
TRBV18	few	TRBJ2-2	CASSPWFSDTGELFF
TRBV14	-	TRBJ2-1	CASSQDKGRPYGEQFF
TRBV5-1	-	TRBJ2-2	CASSLLLNTGELFF
TRBV18	-	TRBJ2-7	CASSPNLTAGVWYEQYF
TRBV4-1	-	TRBJ2-7	CASSWHPDRGGTYEQYF
TRBV6-6	few	TRBJ1-1	CASRTSSEGTEAFF
TRBV5-1	-	TRBJ2-1	CASSFSSGGGSYNEQFF
TRBV7-9	-	TRBJ2-2	CASSPPPSGGGSGELFF
TRBV6-5	few	TRBJ1-4	CASRQTGNYEKLFF
TRBV18	-	TRBJ1-2	CASSPTAGTGYYGYTF
TRBV7-9	-	TRBJ2-1	CASSTGQYNEQFF
TRBV10-2	-	TRBJ1-5	CARITTGEVNQPQHF
TRBV3-1/TRBV3-2	-	TRBJ2-1	CASSQGGGGYYNEQFF
TRBV10-3	-	TRBJ1-1	CAINQGGRHTEAFF
TRBV19	-	TRBJ2-1	CASAGAHAYNEQFF
TRBV2	-	TRBJ2-7	CASTRTDTYEQYF
TRBV18	-	TRBJ1-1	CASSTYQLQGAPTEAFF
TRBV19	-	TRBJ2-7	CASSRYRDYQYEQYF
TRBV3-1/TRBV3-2	-	TRBJ2-7	CASSPRASGRSSEQYF
TRBV18	-	TRBJ2-1	CASSPSSGLSSYNEQFF
TRBV19	-	TRBJ2-1	CASQPRTSGATYNEQFF
TRBV7-2	-	TRBJ1-2	CASSLALDYGYTF
TRBV7-9	-	TRBJ2-3	CASSQAGLGTDTQYF
TRBV4-1	few	TRBJ1-5	CASSPGHHSNQPQHF
TRBV11-3	-	TRBJ2-2	CASSLDSQSASGELFF
TRBV21-1	-	TRBJ1-2	CASSKINRGRGYTF
TRBV15	few	TRBJ2-7	CATSRDNTPYSSYEQYF
TRBV10-1	-	TRBJ2-3	CASSESTVTDTQYF
TRBV5-1	few	TRBJ1-2	CASSPLAGDYYGYTF
TRBV5-1	-	TRBJ1-2	CASSQQTGGWYGYTF
TRBV11-3	-	TRBJ2-3	CASSLGAGFGPDTQYF
TRBV5-4	-	TRBJ1-4	CASSQGGSLNYEKLFF
TRBV6-4	-	TRBJ1-2	CASSSGNYGYTF
TRBV5-1	-	TRBJ1-2	CASSTGQTNYGYTF
TRBV10-1	few	TRBJ2-7	CASSDARGKYEQYF
TRBV10-3	-	TRBJ2-7	CATPRGSYEQYF
TRBV12-5	-	TRBJ2-7	CASGLGHEQYF
TRBV3-1/TRBV3-2	-	TRBJ2-2	CASSRAANTGELFF